Sequencing of this T cell receptor beta chain was carried out in a study of Ad26.COV2.S vaccination and SARS-CoV-2 variants (dated by TCRdb to the early 2020s). Regarding the study in general: Donors in the vaccine arm were drawn from COV1001, a phase I-IIa trial of Ad26.COV2.S in healthy adults that was multicentre, randomized, double-blind and placebo-controlled. Trial participants were randomized into five groups of five, in which low-dose or high-dose Ad26.COV2.S was given once or twice, or placebo was given on both occasions. A total of around 32 samples were included in the TCR-sequenced set, comprising around 19 Ad26.COV2.S vaccine recipients, 5 placebo recipients and 8 SARS-CoV-2 convalescent individuals. Dosing of Ad26.COV2.S was intramuscular, at either 5x10^10 or 1x10^11 viral particles, delivered as one shot or as two shots spaced 56 days apart. Investigators remained blinded to trial group allocation during experiments and outcome assessment. The specificity and breadth of SARS-CoV-2-reactive T cell receptors after Ad26.COV2.S vaccination were assessed by TCRbeta repertoire sequencing.

The immunoSEQ Assay was used to sequence TCRbeta CDR3 regions. After extraction, genomic DNA underwent amplification by bias-controlled multiplex PCR, followed by high-throughput sequencing. In the original analysis: To quantify the absolute abundance of every unique TCRbeta CDR3 region, sequences were collapsed and filtered. Usable DNA was measured by amplifying reference genes present in all nucleated cells, and TCRbeta template counts were normalized to that usable DNA to estimate T cell fraction. Repertoire TCRs were annotated as SARS-CoV-2-specific by exact matching of V gene, CDR3 amino acid sequence and J gene to a known reactive TCR set. MIRA supplied the reference SARS-CoV-2 TCR set, which was filtered for enrichment in COVID-19-positive ImmuneCODE repertoires so that public or cross-reactive TCRs were removed. Using the MIRA antigens, annotated TCRs were further analysed by specific ORF or by position within an ORF. Depth was the summed frequency of annotated unique rearrangements, while breadth was defined as annotated unique rearrangements over total unique productive rearrangements. Two-sided Wilcoxon rank-sum tests were applied when comparing TCR breadth between groups. Not all clones reach the TCRdb copy of this immuneACCESS table, which keeps in-frame sequences only. Checked studies attribute under half of the gap to unresolved V genes and leave the rest unexplained. V, J and clone size were drawn from that table, and D and trimming were deduced from the DNA. The sample table holds about 480,000 clones, of which around nine tenths were seen once. Of the sample, roughly 12% falls within the top ten clones.

What the research found in general, with its limitations: Spike-specific TCR breadth was higher in Ad26.COV2.S recipients than in placebo recipients (P = 0.0014). The study was not powered to compare responses between vaccine doses or regimens. Comparable non-spike TCR breadth was observed between vaccine and placebo recipients, consistent with only spike being contained in the vaccine. The authors noted that total T cell responses may have been underestimated by the TCR breadth and depth analyses. After vaccination, spike-specific CD8+ and CD4+ T cell responses were reported to show substantial breadth.

This clone was found once. Its target antigen remains unknown. Base qualities are not provided; no much larger clone lies one nucleotide away. Sample treatment or condition, as interpreted from the label and publication: some 19 received Ad26.COV2.S at low or high dose, single or two shots; roughly five received placebo; per-sample allocation not given. For vaccine and placebo recipients, repertoires were sequenced using samples collected on day 63 after the first injection. Cohort 1b enrolled some 25 adults aged 18-55 years at a single site in Boston, USA, between 29 July and 7 August 2020. Ad26.COV2.S was a replication-incompetent adenovirus type 26 vector expressing a prefusion-stabilized SARS-CoV-2 spike protein from the original Wuhan strain. CDR1 and CDR2 are drawn from the germline V gene: SQVTM, ANQGSEA. Relative to germline, V is missing 7 bases and J is missing 0 bases, with 5 bases of the junction outside any gene match. CDR3 length: 14 amino acids, cysteine to phenylalanine. Just CDR3 DNA is preserved here, 42 bases in frame from base 1.

This chain is built from TRBV29-1 and TRBJ2-4, with 8 bases in between that match TRBD2. This TCR was sampled from a person between 18 and 65 years old who received the Ad26.COV2.S COVID-19 vaccine or a placebo. Sequenced material: peripheral blood, taken in a trial of Ad26.COV2.S vaccine versus placebo. The CDR3 here reads CSGILAVAKNIQYF. The DNA sequence follows: TGCAGCGGAATACTAGCGGTAGCCAAAAACATTCAGTACTTC.